Listed here are 20 T cell receptor beta chains from one sample, sequenced in a study of T cell changes during pregnancy in multiple sclerosis. Sequencing used immunoSEQ multiplex PCR; TCRdb keeps in-frame clones, though not all of them. The data hold about 110,000 clones, with just over 90% observed a single time. Here the sequenced sample was peripheral blood, taken after pregnancy. Source of these receptors: a female donor with multiple sclerosis, enrolled in a pregnancy study.

The genes are TRBV10-3 and TRBJ1-5, with D unclear. This CDR3 is built from 12 residues. Looked up from germline, CDR1 is ENHRY and CDR2 is SYGVKD. Deletions cut 4 bases from V and 7 bases from J, with 8 bases between. Here the CDR3 reads CAISGSGQPQHF. Written as DNA, the CDR3 is TGTGCCATCAGTGGTTCGGGGCAGCCCCAGCATTTT.

The genes are TRBV10-1 and TRBJ1-1; 7 bases map to TRBD1. The germline V gene encodes CDR1 WNHNN and CDR2 SYGVQD (reference sequence). The ends lost 0 bases at V and 4 bases at J; junction bases unmatched: 2. CDR3 size: 14 residues. CDR3 sequence reads: CASSESYRGTEAFF. In DNA, the CDR3 is TGCGCCAGCAGTGAGTCGTACAGGGGCACTGAAGCTTTCTTT.

The V and J genes are TRBV7-2 and TRBJ2-5; no clear D gene. V was shortened by 5 bases and J by 5 bases, with 15 bases between the two germline ends. Germline V gives CDR1 SGHTA, CDR2 FQGNSA. The CDR3 consists of 14 residues. CDR3 coding DNA: TGTGCCAGCAGCACGCGCCCACTCCTGGAGACCCAGTACTTC. Encoded protein: CASSTRPLLETQYF.

The chain carries TRBV5-4 and TRBJ2-7, with 8 bases that match TRBD1. The CDR3 runs 15 residues. J was trimmed by 6 bases and V by 4 bases; bases with no gene match: 12. Germline V gene data show CDR1 as SGHNT and CDR2 as YYREEE (reference sequence). The CDR3 protein is CASSPEGGRGLEQYF. CDR3 DNA: TGTGCCAGCAGCCCTGAGGGCGGCAGGGGGCTCGAGCAGTACTTC.

This sequence joins TRBV18 and TRBJ2-7; TRBD1 matches at 9 bases. In germline, CDR1 is KGHSH, CDR2 LQKENI. V trimming: 1 base; J trimming: 1 base; junction bases outside the gene matches: 5. The CDR3 is 16 residues long. CDR3: CASSPRGQGISYEQYF. CDR3 bases: TGTGCCAGCTCACCACGGGGACAGGGAATTTCCTACGAGCAGTACTTC.

The rearrangement joins TRBV5-1 to TRBJ1-1; D gene unclear. The CDR3 length is 14 residues. Germline V gene data show CDR1 as SGHRS and CDR2 as YFSETQ. V was shortened by 4 bases and J by 1 base, with 11 bases between the two germline ends. CDR3 in DNA: TGCGCCAGCAGCGAAACCGGGTCGAACACTGAAGCTTTCTTT. This encodes CASSETGSNTEAFF. Complete variable domain (other parts from reference TRBV5-1 and TRBJ1-1): KAGVTQTPRYLIKTRGQQVTLSCSPISGHRSVSWYQQTPGQGLQFLFEYFSETQRNKGNFPGRFSGRQFSNSRSEMNVSTLELGDSALYLCASSETGSNTEAFFGQGTRLTVV.

The V gene is TRBV4-1, the J gene TRBJ1-1; 7 positions match TRBD1. The CDR3 is 14 amino acids. Germline values: CDR1 MGHRA, CDR2 YSYEKL. V was clipped by 5 bases and J by 3 bases; unmatched bases: 6. CDR3 sequence (DNA): TGCGCCAGCAGCTCCCGGACAGGAGACACTGAAGCTTTCTTT. Its translation is CASSSRTGDTEAFF.

The chain couples TRBV9 to TRBJ1-1; D possibly corresponds to TRBD1 (5 bases). The germline V and J ends were trimmed by 6 bases and 4 bases, with 16 bases remaining between them. The length of the CDR3 is 14 residues. Germline V gene data show CDR1 as SGDLS and CDR2 as YYNGEE. The chain's CDR3 is CASTPEFRGTEAFF. The CDR3 region has the DNA TGTGCCAGCACCCCGGAATTTAGGGGCACTGAAGCTTTCTTT.

The chain couples TRBV19 to TRBJ1-2, with D possibly matching TRBD1 (6 bases). CDR1 is LNHDA, CDR2 SQIVND, per germline (reference sequence). Trimming cost V 1 base and J 6 bases, with 21 bases left between them. The CDR3 is 17 amino acids. CDR3 sequence: CASSIAPPTPGVDGYTF. The CDR3 DNA follows: TGTGCCAGTAGTATAGCCCCCCCCACCCCAGGGGTTGATGGCTACACCTTC.

The V gene is TRBV7-8, the J gene TRBJ2-7; 14 positions agree with TRBD2. The CDR3 is 17 amino acids. Germline loops: CDR1 SGHVS, CDR2 FQNEAQ. Trimming removed 5 bases from V and 2 bases from J; junction bases left unmatched: 8. CDR3: CASSLGLAGGYPYEQYF. DNA for the CDR3: TGTGCCAGCAGCCTCGGACTAGCGGGGGGCTACCCCTACGAGCAGTACTTC.

V and J are TRBV11-2 and TRBJ2-1; the match to TRBD2 covers 13 bases. The length of the CDR3 is 19 residues. CDR1 SGHAT and CDR2 FQNNGV come from the germline V gene. Trimming took 5 bases from V and 2 from J; bases not matched to a gene: 12. The CDR3 loop reads CASSPLVLAGGLTYNEQFF. As DNA, the CDR3 is TGTGCCAGCAGCCCGCTTGTACTAGCGGGGGGGCTAACCTACAATGAGCAGTTCTTC.

The chain uses TRBV19 and TRBJ2-6; 9 bases are a match to TRBD1. Unmatched junction bases numbered 4, after V lost 1 base and J lost 3 bases. The CDR3 loop spans 17 amino acids. CDR1 LNHDA and CDR2 SQIVND come from the germline V gene (reference sequence). The CDR3 spells CASSIVQGAVGANVLTF. In DNA, the CDR3 is TGTGCCAGTAGTATAGTACAGGGGGCGGTTGGGGCCAACGTCCTGACTTTC. Together with reference TRBV19 and TRBJ2-6, the CDR3 gives the full variable domain: DGGITQSPKYLFRKEGQNVTLSCEQNLNHDAMYWYRQDPGQGLRLIYYSQIVNDFQKGDIAEGYSVSREKKESFPLTVTSAQKNPTAFYLCASSIVQGAVGANVLTFGAGSRLTVL.

The rearrangement joins TRBV7-9 to TRBJ2-1; D may be TRBD1 (5 bases). The V and J ends lost 5 bases and 0 bases respectively, with 14 bases between them. CDR1 is SEHNR and CDR2 is FQNEAQ in the germline V gene (reference sequence). The CDR3 totals 16 residues. The CDR3 coding sequence is TGTGCCAGCAGCCCTGGGGCGTCCAGCTCCTACAATGAGCAGTTCTTC. Amino acids: CASSPGASSSYNEQFF.

This chain uses TRBV5-1 with TRBJ2-2; D unclear. Germline V lookup: CDR1 SGHRS, CDR2 YFSETQ. The V and J ends lost 0 bases and 5 bases respectively, with 8 bases between them. The CDR3 consists of 14 residues. CDR3 nucleotide sequence: TGCGCCAGCAGCTTGGTAGTCTCTACCGGGGAGCTGTTTTTT. Translated, it gives CASSLVVSTGELFF.

The CDR3 spells CASSLAPAVVENTQYF. DNA of the CDR3: TGTGCCAGCAGCTTAGCGCCGGCGGTCGTGGAGAATACGCAGTATTTT. The rearrangement links TRBV7-2 to TRBJ2-3; no clear D. This CDR3 is 16 amino acids long. The V end was cut by 0 bases, the J end by 7 bases, with 17 bases between. Germline loops: CDR1 SGHTA, CDR2 FQGNSA.

This clone was counted once. The rearrangement links TRBV9 to TRBJ1-5, with 7 bases identical to TRBD1. The CDR3 length is 15 residues. Trimming at V came to 4 bases and at J to 0 bases, leaving 4 bases not matched to a gene. CDR1 is SGDLS, CDR2 YYNGEE, per germline. Written as DNA, the CDR3 is TGTGCCAGCAGCATTGGGACAGCTAGCAATCAGCCCCAGCATTTT. This gives the protein CASSIGTASNQPQHF.

This chain uses TRBV6-1 with TRBJ2-7; TRBD1 aligns across 9 bases. V lost 3 bases and J lost 0; bases outside the gene matches: 3. This CDR3 comprises 15 residues. Germline-derived CDR1 and CDR2 are MNHNS and SASEGT. Here the CDR3 DNA reads TGTGCCAGCAGTGACCGGGACAGGGACTCCTACGAGCAGTACTTC. This codes for CASSDRDRDSYEQYF.

The sample holds a few counts of this clone. The rearrangement links TRBV6-5 to TRBJ1-5; TRBD1 might be the D (5 bases). The length of the CDR3 is 14 residues. V lost 6 bases and J lost 6, with 15 bases in between. The germline gives CDR1 MNHEY, CDR2 SVGAGI. CDR3 loop: CASSPTGGTQPQHF. The CDR3 DNA follows: TGTGCCAGCAGCCCGACGGGGGGGACTCAGCCCCAGCATTTT.

This chain connects TRBV6-4 to TRBJ1-2; 9 positions match TRBD1. The germline V gene has CDR1 MRHNA and CDR2 SNTAGT. This CDR3 has 13 amino acids. J lost 3 bases, V lost 8 bases, and 4 bases had no gene match. The CDR3 bases are TGTGCCAGCCGGGGGGACAGGGACTATGGCTACACCTTC. Protein product: CASRGDRDYGYTF.

The rearrangement joins TRBV25-1 to TRBJ1-2; no clear D. The CDR3 has 13 residues. CDR1 is MGHDK and CDR2 is SYGVNS in the germline V gene. Trimming took off 6 bases at V and 0 bases at J, with 8 bases between the two ends. The CDR3: CASSRGTNYGYTF. The CDR3 region has the DNA TGTGCCAGCAGCCGCGGGACTAACTATGGCTACACCTTC.